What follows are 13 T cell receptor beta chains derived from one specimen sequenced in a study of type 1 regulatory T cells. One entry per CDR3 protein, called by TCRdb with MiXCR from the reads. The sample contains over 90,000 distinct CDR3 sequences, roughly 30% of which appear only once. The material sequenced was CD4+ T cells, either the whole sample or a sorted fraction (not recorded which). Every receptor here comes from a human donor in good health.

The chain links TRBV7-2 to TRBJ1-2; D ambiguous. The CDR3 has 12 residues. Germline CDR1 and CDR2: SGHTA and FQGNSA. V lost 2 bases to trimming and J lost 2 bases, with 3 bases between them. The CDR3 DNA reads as TGTGCCAGCAGCTTAAACAACTATGGCTACACCTTC. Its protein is CASSLNNYGYTF.

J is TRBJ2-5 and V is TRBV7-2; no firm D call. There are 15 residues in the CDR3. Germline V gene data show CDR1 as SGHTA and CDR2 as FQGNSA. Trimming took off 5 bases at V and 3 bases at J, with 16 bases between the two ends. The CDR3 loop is CASSRFSGNEETQYF. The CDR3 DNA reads TGTGCCAGCAGCCGATTTAGTGGGAATGAAGAGACCCAGTACTTC.

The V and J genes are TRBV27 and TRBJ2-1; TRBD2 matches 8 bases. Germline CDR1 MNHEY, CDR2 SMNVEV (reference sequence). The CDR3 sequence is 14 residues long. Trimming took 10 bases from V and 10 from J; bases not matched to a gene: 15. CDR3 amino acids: CATSVAGRLGEQFF. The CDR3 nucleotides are TGTGCCACCAGCGTAGCGGGACGGCTAGGGGAGCAGTTCTTC.

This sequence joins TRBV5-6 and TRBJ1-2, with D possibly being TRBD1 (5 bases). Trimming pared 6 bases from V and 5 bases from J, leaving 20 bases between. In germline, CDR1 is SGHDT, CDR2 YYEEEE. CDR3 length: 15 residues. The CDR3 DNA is TGTGCCAGCACAATGCCGCCCCAGGGAAGTTATGGCTACACCTTC. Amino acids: CASTMPPQGSYGYTF.

In nucleotides, the CDR3 is TGTGCCAGCACCCTCCAGGGTATCGGGGAGCTGTTTTTT. Residues: CASTLQGIGELFF. The genes are TRBV11-2 and TRBJ2-2; tentative D call: TRBD1 (5 bases). The CDR3 consists of 13 residues. CDR1 is SGHAT and CDR2 is FQNNGV in the germline V gene. The V gene lost 7 bases and the J gene lost 7 bases, with 13 bases spanning the gap.

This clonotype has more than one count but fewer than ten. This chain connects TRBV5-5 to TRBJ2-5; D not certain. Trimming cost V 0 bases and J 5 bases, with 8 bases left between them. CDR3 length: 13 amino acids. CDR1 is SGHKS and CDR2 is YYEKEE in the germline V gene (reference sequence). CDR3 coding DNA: TGTGCCAGCAGCTTGGCTCCTCGGGAGACCCAGTACTTC. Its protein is CASSLAPRETQYF.

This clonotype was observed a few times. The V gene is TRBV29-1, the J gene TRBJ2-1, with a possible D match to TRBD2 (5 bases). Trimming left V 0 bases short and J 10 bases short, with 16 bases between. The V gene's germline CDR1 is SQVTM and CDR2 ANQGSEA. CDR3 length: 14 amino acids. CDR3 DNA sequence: TGCAGCGTTGAAGAGGAGGACCCGTGGCTCGAGCAGTTCTTC. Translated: CSVEEEDPWLEQFF.

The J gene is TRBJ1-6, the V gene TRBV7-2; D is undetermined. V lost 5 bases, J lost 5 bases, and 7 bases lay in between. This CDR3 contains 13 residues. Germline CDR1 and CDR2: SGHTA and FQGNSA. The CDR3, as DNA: TGTGCCAGCAGCCGAGGAAATAATTCACCCCTCCACTTT. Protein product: CASSRGNNSPLHF.

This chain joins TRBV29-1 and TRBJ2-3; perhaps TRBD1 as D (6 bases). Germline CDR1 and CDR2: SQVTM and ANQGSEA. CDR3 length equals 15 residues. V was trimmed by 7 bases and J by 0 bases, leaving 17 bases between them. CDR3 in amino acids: CSGAPTGTSTDTQYF. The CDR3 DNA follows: TGCAGCGGGGCACCGACAGGAACTAGCACAGATACGCAGTATTTT.

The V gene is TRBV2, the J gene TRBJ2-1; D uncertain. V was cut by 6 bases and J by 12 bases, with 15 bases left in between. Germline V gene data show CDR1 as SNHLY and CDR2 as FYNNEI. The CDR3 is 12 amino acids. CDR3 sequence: CASSSDVMGQFF. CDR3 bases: TGTGCCAGCAGCTCGGATGTAATGGGGCAGTTCTTC.

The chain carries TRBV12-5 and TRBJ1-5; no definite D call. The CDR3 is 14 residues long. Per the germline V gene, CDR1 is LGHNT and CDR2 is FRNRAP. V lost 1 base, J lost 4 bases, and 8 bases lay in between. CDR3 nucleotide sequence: TGTGCTAGTGGTTTGGGACGGCGAAATCAGCCCCAGCATTTT. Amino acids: CASGLGRRNQPQHF.

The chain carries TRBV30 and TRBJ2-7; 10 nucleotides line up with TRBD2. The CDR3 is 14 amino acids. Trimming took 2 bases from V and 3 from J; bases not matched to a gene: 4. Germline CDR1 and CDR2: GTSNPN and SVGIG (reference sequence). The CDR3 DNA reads TGTGCCTGGAGTCCTGGGACTAGCGTCTACGAGCAGTACTTC. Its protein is CAWSPGTSVYEQYF.

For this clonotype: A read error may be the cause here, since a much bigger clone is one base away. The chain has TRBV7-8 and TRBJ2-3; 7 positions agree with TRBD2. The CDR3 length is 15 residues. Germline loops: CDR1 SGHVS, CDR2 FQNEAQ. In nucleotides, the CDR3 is TGTGTCAGCAGCTTAGCGGGCGGGGACACAGATACGCAGTATTTT. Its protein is CVSSLAGGDTDTQYF.